This TCR beta chain emerged from a study of early T cells in non-severe SARS-CoV-2 infection. Study outcomes and limitations: Matching with VDJdb favored anti-spike CD8 responses (missing private and CD4 specificities).

In its sample, this clonotype was seen a few times. Its antigen is currently unknown. Individual cDNA molecules each received unique molecular identifiers attached to them. One entry per CDR3 protein results from TCRdb running MiXCR on the 5' RACE reads. The table includes 70,000 to 95,000 distinct CDR3 sequences, around 17% detected once. This CDR3 spans 17 amino acids. Germline CDR1 is SGDLS and CDR2 is YYNGEE. V shed 2 bases, J shed 1 base, and the junction held 4 bases outside the gene matches. This receptor was identified in an adult who was a healthcare worker with PCR-confirmed SARS-CoV-2 infection or an uninfected control (not recorded which). The source material was whole blood. The chain carries TRBV9 and TRBJ2-5; 14 bases are a match to TRBD2. CDR3 residues: CASSVGLAGGFQETQYF. The CDR3 nucleotides are TGTGCCAGCAGCGTCGGACTAGCGGGAGGTTTCCAAGAGACCCAGTACTTC.